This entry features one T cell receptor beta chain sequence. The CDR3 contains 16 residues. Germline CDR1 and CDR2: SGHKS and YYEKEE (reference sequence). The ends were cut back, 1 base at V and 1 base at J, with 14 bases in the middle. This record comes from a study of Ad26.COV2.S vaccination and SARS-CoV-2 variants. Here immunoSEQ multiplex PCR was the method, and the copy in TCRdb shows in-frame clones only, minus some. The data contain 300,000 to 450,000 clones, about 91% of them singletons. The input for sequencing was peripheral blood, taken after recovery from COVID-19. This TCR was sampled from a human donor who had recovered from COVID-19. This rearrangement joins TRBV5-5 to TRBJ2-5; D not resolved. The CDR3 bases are TGTGCCAGCAGCTTGTTCAGCGCCTGGGCCCAAGAGACCCAGTACTTC. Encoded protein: CASSLFSAWAQETQYF. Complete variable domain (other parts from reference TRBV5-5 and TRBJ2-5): DAGVTQSPTHLIKTRGQQVTLRCSPISGHKSVSWYQQVLGQGPQFIFQYYEKEERGRGNFPDRFSARQFPNYSSELNVNALLLGDSALYLCASSLFSAWAQETQYFGPGTRLLVL.